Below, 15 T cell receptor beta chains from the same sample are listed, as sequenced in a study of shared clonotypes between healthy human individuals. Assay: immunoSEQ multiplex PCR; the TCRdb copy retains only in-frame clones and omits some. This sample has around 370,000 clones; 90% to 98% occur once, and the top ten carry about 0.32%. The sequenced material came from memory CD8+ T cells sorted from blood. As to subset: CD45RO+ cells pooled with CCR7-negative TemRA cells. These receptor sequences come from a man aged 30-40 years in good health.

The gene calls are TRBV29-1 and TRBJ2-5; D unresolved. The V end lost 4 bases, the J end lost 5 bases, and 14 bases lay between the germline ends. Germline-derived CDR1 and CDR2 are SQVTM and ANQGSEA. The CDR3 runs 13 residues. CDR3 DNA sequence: TGCAGCGTTGTATCCCGCCTGCTGGAGACCCAGTACTTC. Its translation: CSVVSRLLETQYF.

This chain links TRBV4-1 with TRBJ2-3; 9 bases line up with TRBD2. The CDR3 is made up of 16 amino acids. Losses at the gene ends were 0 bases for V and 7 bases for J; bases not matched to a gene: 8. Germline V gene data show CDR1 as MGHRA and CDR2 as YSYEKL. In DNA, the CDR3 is TGCGCCAGCAGCCAAGATGTCGCGGGAGGGCGTCATACGCAGTATTTT. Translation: CASSQDVAGGRHTQYF.

CDR3 bases: TGTGCCAGCAGCCAAGAGGGGACTAGCGGGTACGAGCAGTACTTC. It codes for CASSQEGTSGYEQYF. The chain links TRBV4-2 to TRBJ2-7, with 12 bases matching TRBD2. The germline V gene has CDR1 LGHNA and CDR2 YNFKEQ. V lost 0 bases and J lost 4; bases outside the gene matches: 1. This CDR3 region has 15 residues.

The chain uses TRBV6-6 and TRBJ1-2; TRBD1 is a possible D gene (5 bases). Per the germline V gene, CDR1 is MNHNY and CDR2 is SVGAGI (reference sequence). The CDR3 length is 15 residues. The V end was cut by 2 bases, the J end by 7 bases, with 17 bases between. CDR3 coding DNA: TGTGCCAGCAGTTACCCACTGGACCGGGGGTTTGGCTACACCTTC. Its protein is CASSYPLDRGFGYTF.

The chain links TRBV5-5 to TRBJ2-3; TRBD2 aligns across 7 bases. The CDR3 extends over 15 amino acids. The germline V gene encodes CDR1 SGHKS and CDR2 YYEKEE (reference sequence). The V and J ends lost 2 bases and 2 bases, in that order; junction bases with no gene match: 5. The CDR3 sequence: CASSFEGLLTDTQYF. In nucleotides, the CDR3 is TGTGCCAGCAGCTTCGAGGGACTACTCACAGATACGCAGTATTTT.

The CDR3 DNA reads as TGTGCCAGCAGCGGGGGAAGAGACACTGAAGCTTTCTTT. It yields the protein CASSGGRDTEAFF. The chain carries TRBV4-2 and TRBJ1-1, with a weak D call TRBD1 (5 bases). With 5 bases removed from V and 3 bases from J, the gap between germline ends came to 10 bases. The CDR3 extends over 13 amino acids. Germline V gene data show CDR1 as LGHNA and CDR2 as YNFKEQ.

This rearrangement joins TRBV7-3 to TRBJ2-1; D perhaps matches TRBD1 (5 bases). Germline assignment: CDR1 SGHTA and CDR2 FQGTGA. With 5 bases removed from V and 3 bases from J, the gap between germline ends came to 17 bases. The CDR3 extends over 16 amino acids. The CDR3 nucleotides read TGTGCCAGCAGCCTTGCAGGGCGGACCCTCTACAATGAGCAGTTCTTC. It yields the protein CASSLAGRTLYNEQFF. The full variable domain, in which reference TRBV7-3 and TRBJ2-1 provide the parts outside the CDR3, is GAGVSQTPSNKVTEKGKYVELRCDPISGHTALYWYRQSLGQGPEFLIYFQGTGAADDSGLPNDRFFAVRPEGSVSTLKIQRTERGDSAVYLCASSLAGRTLYNEQFFGPGTRLTVL.

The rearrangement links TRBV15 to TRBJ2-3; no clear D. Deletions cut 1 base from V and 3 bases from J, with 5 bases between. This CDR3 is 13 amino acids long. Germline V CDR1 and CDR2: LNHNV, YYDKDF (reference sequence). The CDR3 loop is CATSRARTDTQYF. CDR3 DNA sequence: TGTGCCACCAGCAGAGCCAGGACAGATACGCAGTATTTT.

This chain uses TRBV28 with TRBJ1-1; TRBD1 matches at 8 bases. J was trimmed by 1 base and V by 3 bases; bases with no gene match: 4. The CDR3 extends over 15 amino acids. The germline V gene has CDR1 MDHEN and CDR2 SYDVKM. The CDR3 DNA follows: TGTGCCAGCAGTTTTGCAGGGGGCCCGAACACTGAAGCTTTCTTT. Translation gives CASSFAGGPNTEAFF.

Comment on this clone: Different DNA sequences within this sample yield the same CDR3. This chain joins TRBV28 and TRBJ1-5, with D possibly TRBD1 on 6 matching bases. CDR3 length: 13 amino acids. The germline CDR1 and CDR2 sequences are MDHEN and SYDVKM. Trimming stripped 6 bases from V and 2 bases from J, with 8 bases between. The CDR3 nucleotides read TGTGCCAGCAGCAGGACAGGCAATCAGCCCCAGCATTTT. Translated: CASSRTGNQPQHF.

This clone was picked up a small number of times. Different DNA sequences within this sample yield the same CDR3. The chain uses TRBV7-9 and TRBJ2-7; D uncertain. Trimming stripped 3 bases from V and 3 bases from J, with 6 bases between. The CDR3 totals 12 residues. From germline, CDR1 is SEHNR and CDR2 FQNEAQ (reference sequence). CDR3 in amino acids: CASSLTGYEQYF. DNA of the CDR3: TGTGCCAGCAGCTTGACGGGCTACGAGCAGTACTTC.

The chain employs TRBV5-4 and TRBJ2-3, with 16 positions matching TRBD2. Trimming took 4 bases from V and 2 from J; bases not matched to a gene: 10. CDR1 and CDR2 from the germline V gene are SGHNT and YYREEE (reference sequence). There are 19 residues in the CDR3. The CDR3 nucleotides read TGTGCCAGCAGCCACCCGGGACTAGCGGGAGGGCCGTACACAGATACGCAGTATTTT. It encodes CASSHPGLAGGPYTDTQYF.

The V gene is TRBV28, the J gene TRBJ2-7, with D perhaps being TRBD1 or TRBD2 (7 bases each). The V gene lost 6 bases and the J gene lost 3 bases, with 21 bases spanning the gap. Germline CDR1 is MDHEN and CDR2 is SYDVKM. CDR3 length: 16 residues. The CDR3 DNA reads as TGTGCCAGCAGGGATACCCCACAGGGGAGGGACTACGAGCAGTACTTC. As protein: CASRDTPQGRDYEQYF.

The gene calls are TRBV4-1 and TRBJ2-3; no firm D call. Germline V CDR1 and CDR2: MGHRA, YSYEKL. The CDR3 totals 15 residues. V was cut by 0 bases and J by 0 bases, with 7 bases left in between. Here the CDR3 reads CASSQDPRSTDTQYF. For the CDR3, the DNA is TGCGCCAGCAGCCAAGATCCGCGAAGCACAGATACGCAGTATTTT.

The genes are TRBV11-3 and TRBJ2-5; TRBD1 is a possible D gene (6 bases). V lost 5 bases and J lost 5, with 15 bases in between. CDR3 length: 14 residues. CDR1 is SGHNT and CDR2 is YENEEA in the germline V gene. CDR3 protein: CASSPQGEQETQYF. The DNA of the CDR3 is TGTGCCAGCAGCCCACAGGGCGAGCAGGAGACCCAGTACTTC.